These 10 T cell receptor beta chains came from one sample sequenced in a study of OX40 agonist ivuxolimab in advanced cancers. Library preparation used the immunoSEQ multiplex PCR assay. TCRdb retrieved this table from immuneACCESS and kept in-frame rearrangements only. Not all clones are present; in checked studies, unresolved V genes account for under half, and no reason is known for the remainder. In all, the sample holds roughly 49,000 clones, and approximately 84% of those were seen once. In total, the top ten clones hold 2.5% to 3.5% of the sample. The material sequenced was CD4+ or CD8+ T cells sorted from blood, taken in a trial of the OX40 agonist ivuxolimab. These TCRs come from an adult with an advanced solid tumor such as melanoma, head and neck, liver or kidney cancer.

This clone appeared once. The chain employs TRBV6-5 and TRBJ2-2; TRBD1 might be the D (6 bases). CDR1 is MNHEY and CDR2 is SVGAGI in the germline V gene. V was clipped by 10 bases and J by 1 base, with 16 bases between them. The CDR3 totals 15 residues. The CDR3 region has the DNA TGTGCCACCTCCCCTGTGACAGGGAACACCGGGGAGCTGTTTTTT. Protein: CATSPVTGNTGELFF.

The chain links TRBV6-1 to TRBJ1-6, with 7 bases aligning to TRBD1. Germline CDR1 reads MNHNS; CDR2 reads SASEGT. The CDR3 totals 15 residues. The V gene end was trimmed by 1 base and the J gene end by 14 bases; junction bases not matched to a gene: 11. The CDR3 nucleotides are TGTGCCAGCAGTGAAGGAAGGACAGGTTGGAGGACCCTCCACTTT. It specifies CASSEGRTGWRTLHF.

V gene TRBV11-2 combines with J gene TRBJ2-2; D remains ambiguous. CDR1 and CDR2 from the germline V gene are SGHAT and FQNNGV. Deletions cut 0 bases from V and 1 base from J, with 6 bases between. This CDR3 region has 15 residues. The CDR3 region has the DNA TGTGCCAGCAGCTTAGAGGTCAAGAACACCGGGGAGCTGTTTTTT. Translated, it gives CASSLEVKNTGELFF.

This clone has more than one count but fewer than ten. The chain is built from TRBV9 and TRBJ1-1; a possible D gene is TRBD1 (5 bases). Trimming left V 3 bases short and J 1 base short, with 13 bases between. CDR1 SGDLS and CDR2 YYNGEE come from the germline V gene. The CDR3 sequence is 15 residues long. The CDR3 is CASSANPGSNTEAFF. In DNA, the CDR3 is TGTGCCAGCAGCGCAAACCCAGGGTCGAACACTGAAGCTTTCTTT.

The chain carries TRBV19 and TRBJ2-7; D call uncertain. The germline gives CDR1 LNHDA, CDR2 SQIVND (reference sequence). The CDR3 is 13 residues long. V was cut by 4 bases and J by 3 bases, with 10 bases left in between. Here the CDR3 reads CASSTSRYYEQYF. CDR3 sequence (DNA): TGTGCCAGTAGTACCAGCCGATACTACGAGCAGTACTTC.

This clone was seen once. V is TRBV2 and J is TRBJ2-5; D may be TRBD1 (5 bases). V was shortened by 1 base and J by 4 bases, with 13 bases between the two germline ends. This CDR3 contains 15 residues. CDR1 and CDR2 (germline): SNHLY, FYNNEI. The CDR3 region has the DNA TGTGCCAGCAGTGAAGTTTCAGGGTTTAGAGAGACCCAGTACTTC. This codes for CASSEVSGFRETQYF.

The chain employs TRBV5-4 and TRBJ2-3; D is unclear. Germline V CDR1 and CDR2: SGHNT, YYREEE (reference sequence). The ends were cut back, 5 bases at V and 2 bases at J, with 9 bases in the middle. This CDR3 is built from 13 residues. For the CDR3, the DNA is TGTGCCAGCAGGCAGAGTTTCACAGATACGCAGTATTTT. It encodes CASRQSFTDTQYF.

The CDR3 DNA sequence: TGTGCCAGCAGCTTAGTGAAGGCAGGGGGCGTTGGCTACACCTTC. The encoded protein is CASSLVKAGGVGYTF. The V gene is TRBV7-6, the J gene TRBJ1-2, with TRBD1 matching over 8 bases. Germline V CDR1 and CDR2: SGHVS, FNYEAQ. With 1 base clipped from V and 7 bases from J, the junction kept 8 bases outside the gene matches. The CDR3 spans 15 residues. Based on the CDR3 plus reference TRBV7-6 and TRBJ1-2, the full variable domain is GAGVSQSPRYKVTKRGQDVALRCDPISGHVSLYWYRQALGQGPEFLTYFNYEAQQDKSGLPNDRFSAERPEGSISTLTIQRTEQRDSAMYRCASSLVKAGGVGYTFGSGTRLTVV.

V gene TRBV7-8 combines with J gene TRBJ2-3; the D is unclear. The CDR3 has 16 amino acids. With 7 bases removed from V and 5 bases from J, the gap between germline ends came to 22 bases. CDR1 SGHVS and CDR2 FQNEAQ come from the germline V gene. CDR3 region: CASIPTEPLHRDTQYF. In nucleotides, the CDR3 is TGTGCCAGCATCCCAACTGAGCCCCTCCACAGAGATACGCAGTATTTT.

This chain connects TRBV19 to TRBJ1-5; 9 nucleotides match TRBD1. The CDR3 length is 18 residues. The J segment lost 11 bases and the V segment lost 5 bases, leaving 22 bases of the junction unmatched. Germline assignment: CDR1 LNHDA and CDR2 SQIVND (reference sequence). As DNA, the CDR3 is TGTGCCAGTAGTCCTCAAAGAACCGGGACAGGGACATTAAGGGCCCAGCATTTT. The encoded protein is CASSPQRTGTGTLRAQHF. Combining the CDR3 with reference TRBV19 and TRBJ1-5 gives the whole variable domain DGGITQSPKYLFRKEGQNVTLSCEQNLNHDAMYWYRQDPGQGLRLIYYSQIVNDFQKGDIAEGYSVSREKKESFPLTVTSAQKNPTAFYLCASSPQRTGTGTLRAQHFGDGTRLSIL.